This is a list of T cell receptor beta chains from one sample in a study of shared clonotypes between healthy human individuals. Some clones are missing from TCRdb's copy, which holds only in-frame ones; the method was immunoSEQ multiplex PCR. This table holds roughly 2,500,000 clones, roughly 93% found once. The specimen was naive CD4+ T cells from PBMCs. The receptor set was obtained from a man aged 18 to 29 in good health. Some clones in this sample may be carry-over from other donors' samples. Both conserved end residues are part of each CDR3. A D gene is named only where the DNA matches it firmly. Rows may omit the clone size; those that give it use once, few, many or a size class.

size	J	D	V	CDR3	DNA
NA	TRBJ2-7	NA	TRBV28	CASSPSMRTAYEQYF	TGTGCCAGCAGCCCCAGCATGAGGACAGCGTACGAGCAGTACTTC
NA	TRBJ1-4	NA	TRBV7-2	CASSPRTGNEKLFF	TGTGCCAGCAGCCCCAGGACGGGGAATGAAAAACTGTTTTTT
NA	TRBJ2-7	NA	TRBV5-1	CASSSGGWVISYEQYF	TGCGCCAGCAGCTCGGGGGGCTGGGTTATTTCCTACGAGCAGTACTTC
NA	TRBJ1-5	TRBD1	TRBV28	CASSLWTGGNQPQHF	TGTGCCAGCAGTTTATGGACAGGGGGCAACCAGCCCCAGCATTTT
NA	TRBJ2-1	NA	TRBV28	CASSLGGDEQFF	TGTGCCAGCAGTTTGGGGGGAGACGAGCAGTTCTTC
NA	TRBJ2-6	NA	TRBV28	CASSFLPGRNLSGANVLTF	TGTGCCAGCAGTTTTTTACCGGGACGGAACCTGTCTGGGGCCAACGTCCTGACTTTC
NA	TRBJ1-1	TRBD1	TRBV5-1	CASSFGGGYGEAFF	TGCGCCAGCAGCTTTGGAGGGGGCTACGGTGAAGCTTTCTTT
NA	TRBJ2-3	TRBD2	TRBV30	CAWSPTLASGSRDTQYF	TGTGCCTGGAGTCCTACGCTGGCTAGCGGGAGTAGGGATACGCAGTATTTT
NA	TRBJ2-2	NA	TRBV9	CASSVGGTGELFF	TGTGCCAGCAGCGTAGGAGGAACCGGGGAGCTGTTTTTT
once	TRBJ2-7	NA	TRBV11-2	CASSKTGSHPPQYF	TGTGCCAGCAGCAAGACCGGGAGCCATCCCCCCCAGTACTTC
NA	TRBJ1-4	NA	TRBV6-1	CASSEFRTESEKLFF	TGTGCCAGCAGTGAATTTAGGACAGAGAGTGAAAAACTGTTTTTT
NA	TRBJ1-5	TRBD1	TRBV6-5	CASSGTGVPNQPQHF	TGTGCCAGCAGCGGCACAGGGGTTCCGAATCAGCCCCAGCATTTT
NA	TRBJ2-7	TRBD1	TRBV19	CASRSLGTGGEQYF	TGTGCCAGCCGCAGCTTAGGGACAGGGGGTGAGCAGTACTTC
NA	TRBJ2-7	NA	TRBV10-1	CASSESSGESEQYF	TGCGCCAGCAGTGAGTCGAGCGGTGAGAGCGAGCAGTACTTC
NA	TRBJ2-2	NA	TRBV7-3	CASSLTPAGQKNTGELFF	TGTGCCAGCAGCTTAACTCCCGCGGGACAGAAGAACACCGGGGAGCTGTTTTTT
NA	TRBJ2-2	TRBD2	TRBV9	CASSELRASGKRTGELFF	TGTGCCAGCAGCGAACTGAGGGCTAGCGGGAAGAGGACCGGGGAGCTGTTTTTT
once	TRBJ2-7	TRBD2	TRBV19	CASSRGLVNSYEQYF	TGTGCCAGTAGTAGGGGACTAGTTAACTCCTACGAGCAGTACTTC
NA	TRBJ1-5	NA	TRBV19	CASSLGKNSNQPQHF	TGTGCCAGTAGTCTGGGGAAGAATAGCAATCAGCCCCAGCATTTT
once	TRBJ1-3	NA	TRBV4-1	CASSHYKGTSSSGNTIYF	TGCGCCAGCAGCCACTATAAAGGGACTTCCAGCTCTGGAAACACCATATATTTT
many	TRBJ1-1	NA	TRBV2	CASSDEGSTEAFF	TGTGCCAGCAGTGATGAGGGGAGCACTGAAGCTTTCTTT
NA	TRBJ1-3	TRBD1	TRBV28	CASSLARGLGAIYF	TGTGCCAGCAGTTTAGCCAGGGGGCTAGGGGCCATATATTTT
once	TRBJ2-7	TRBD1	TRBV6-5	CASRLRTGETYEQYF	TGTGCCAGCAGGCTCCGGACAGGGGAGACCTACGAGCAGTACTTC
NA	TRBJ2-3	TRBD2	TRBV4-2	CASSHRPPGLATPDTQYF	TGTGCCAGCAGCCATCGCCCCCCGGGACTAGCCACCCCAGATACGCAGTATTTT
few	TRBJ1-5	NA	TRBV28	CASSLSLQPQHF	TGTGCCAGCAGTTTAAGTCTGCAGCCCCAGCATTTT
NA	TRBJ2-7	TRBD1	TRBV19	CASSVTTGAEQYF	TGTGCCAGTAGTGTAACCACAGGGGCGGAGCAGTACTTC
NA	TRBJ2-3	TRBD1	TRBV6-5	CASSRSLQGASGQYF	TGTGCCAGCAGCCGCTCCCTGCAGGGGGCGAGCGGGCAGTATTTT
NA	TRBJ2-1	NA	TRBV11-2	CASSLGSYNERQFF	TGTGCCAGCAGCTTAGGGAGTTACAATGAAAGGCAGTTCTTC
NA	TRBJ2-1	NA	TRBV5-4	CASSWGNNEQFF	TGTGCCAGCAGCTGGGGGAACAATGAGCAGTTCTTC
NA	TRBJ2-3	NA	TRBV9	CASSLRPGTDTQYF	TGTGCCAGCAGCCTAAGACCGGGCACAGATACGCAGTATTTT
NA	TRBJ1-4	NA	TRBV5-3	CARSLLQRTASREKLFF	TGTGCCAGAAGCTTGCTCCAGCGGACAGCCTCGCGTGAAAAACTGTTTTTT
NA	TRBJ2-5	NA	TRBV7-2	CASSLGRAETQYF	TGTGCCAGCAGCTTAGGCAGGGCGGAGACCCAGTACTTC
NA	TRBJ2-1	TRBD2	TRBV29-1	CSAARGRDNEQFF	TGCAGCGCCGCGCGGGGGAGGGACAATGAGCAGTTCTTC
NA	TRBJ2-2	NA	TRBV9	CASSVALLFANTGELFF	TGTGCCAGCAGCGTAGCCCTACTATTTGCGAACACCGGGGAGCTGTTTTTT
NA	TRBJ2-3	TRBD2	TRBV7-9	CASLKSGIGDTQYF	TGTGCCAGCCTAAAAAGCGGGATAGGGGATACGCAGTATTTT
NA	TRBJ1-5	NA	TRBV21-1	CASSRNRDREFLSNQPQHF	TGTGCCAGCAGCAGGAACCGGGACAGGGAATTCCTTAGCAATCAGCCCCAGCATTTT
NA	TRBJ2-5	TRBD2	TRBV14	CASSYGGAIQETQYF	TGTGCCAGCAGCTACGGGGGGGCAATCCAAGAGACCCAGTACTTC
NA	TRBJ1-5	NA	TRBV6-6	CASSFSSNQPQHF	TGTGCCAGCAGTTTTTCTAGCAATCAGCCCCAGCATTTT
NA	TRBJ2-2	TRBD1	TRBV4-3	CASSQDVGTGAGELFF	TGCGCCAGCAGCCAAGATGTCGGGACAGGGGCCGGGGAGCTGTTTTTT
NA	TRBJ2-2	NA	TRBV6-6	CASSYSYRANTGELFF	TGTGCCAGCAGTTACTCCTATCGGGCGAACACCGGGGAGCTGTTTTTT
NA	TRBJ1-5	NA	TRBV9	CASSVVRVGNQPQHF	TGTGCCAGCAGCGTAGTACGAGTTGGCAATCAGCCCCAGCATTTT
NA	TRBJ1-2	NA	TRBV6-4	CASSDTRAEGIMLYGFTF	TGTGCCAGCAGTGACACCAGGGCGGAGGGGATAATGCTCTATGGCTTTACCTTC
NA	TRBJ1-5	TRBD1	TRBV6-1	CASSSYRGQPQHF	TGTGCCAGCAGTAGTTACAGGGGGCAGCCCCAGCATTTT
NA	TRBJ2-7	NA	TRBV10-3	CAQGGTVYEQYF	TGTGCCCAGGGGGGCACAGTCTACGAGCAGTACTTC
NA	TRBJ1-1	NA	TRBV7-9	CASSLEGGTEAFF	TGTGCCAGCAGCCTAGAGGGGGGTACTGAAGCTTTCTTT
NA	TRBJ1-5	NA	TRBV19	CASSYQLVGWEPQHF	TGTGCCAGTAGTTACCAACTCGTAGGGTGGGAGCCCCAGCATTTT
once	TRBJ1-2	NA	TRBV11-3	CASSLDAMGRGKYGYTF	TGTGCCAGCAGCTTAGATGCGATGGGCCGAGGAAAATATGGCTACACCTTC
NA	TRBJ2-7	NA	TRBV29-1	CSVETIGAGLFYYEQYF	TGCAGCGTTGAAACCATCGGGGCAGGGCTGTTTTACTACGAGCAGTACTTC
NA	TRBJ2-2	TRBD1	TRBV5-4	CASSSGTGTYTGELFF	TGTGCCAGCAGCTCCGGGACAGGGACTTACACCGGGGAGCTGTTTTTT
NA	TRBJ2-7	NA	TRBV21-1	CASSKVPTSGRNCEQYF	TGTGCCAGCAGCAAAGTTCCGACTAGCGGGAGAAACTGCGAGCAGTACTTC
NA	TRBJ2-3	TRBD2	TRBV27	CASKLAGVDTQYF	TGTGCCAGCAAACTAGCGGGAGTTGATACGCAGTATTTT
NA	TRBJ1-4	NA	TRBV28	CASTLTGRGANEKLFF	TGTGCCAGCACCTTGACGGGGCGCGGGGCTAATGAAAAACTGTTTTTT
NA	TRBJ1-2	NA	TRBV10-1	CASSERGREESGYTF	TGCGCCAGCAGTGAAAGAGGCAGGGAAGAGAGTGGCTACACCTTC
NA	TRBJ2-2	TRBD2	TRBV19	CASSIVTSGSPMGTGELFF	TGTGCCAGTAGTATCGTGACTAGCGGGTCACCGATGGGCACCGGGGAGCTGTTTTTT
NA	TRBJ2-7	NA	TRBV11-2	CASSLIYEQYF	TGTGCCAGCAGCTTAATCTACGAGCAGTACTTC
NA	TRBJ1-1	TRBD1	TRBV7-9	CASSLGSGTGGRTEAFF	TGTGCCAGCAGCTTAGGCTCCGGGACAGGGGGCAGGACTGAAGCTTTCTTT